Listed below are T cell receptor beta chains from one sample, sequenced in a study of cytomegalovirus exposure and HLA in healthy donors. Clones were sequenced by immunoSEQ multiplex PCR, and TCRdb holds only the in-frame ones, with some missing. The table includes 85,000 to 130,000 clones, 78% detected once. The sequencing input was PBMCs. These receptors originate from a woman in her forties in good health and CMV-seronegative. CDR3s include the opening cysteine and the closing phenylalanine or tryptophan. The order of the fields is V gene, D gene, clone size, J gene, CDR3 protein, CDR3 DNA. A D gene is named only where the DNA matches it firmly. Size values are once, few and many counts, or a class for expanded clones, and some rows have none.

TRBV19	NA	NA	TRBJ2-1	CACMAGNYNEQFF	TGTGCCTGCATGGCGGGGAACTACAATGAGCAGTTCTTC
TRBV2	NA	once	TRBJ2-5	CASEELRLTIQETQYF	TGTGCCAGCGAGGAACTGCGACTCACGATCCAAGAGACCCAGTACTTC
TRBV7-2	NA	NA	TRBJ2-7	CASSLGVGEQYF	TGTGCCAGCAGCCTCGGAGTTGGCGAGCAGTACTTC
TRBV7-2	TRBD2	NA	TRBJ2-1	CASSSGLAGLFF	TGTGCCAGCAGCTCGGGACTAGCGGGATTGTTCTTC
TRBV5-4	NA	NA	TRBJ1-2	CASSLAEARGYTF	TGTGCCAGCAGCTTGGCGGAGGCTAGAGGCTACACCTTC
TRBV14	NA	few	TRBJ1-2	CASSQEVGGGGYTF	TGTGCCAGCAGCCAAGAAGTGGGGGGAGGAGGCTACACCTTC
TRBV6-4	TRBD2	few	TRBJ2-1	CASSVEAGNYNEQFF	TGTGCCAGCAGTGTGGAAGCGGGGAACTACAATGAGCAGTTCTTC
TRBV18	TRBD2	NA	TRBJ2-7	CASSPPGLAGGGEQYF	TGTGCCAGCTCACCACCGGGACTAGCGGGAGGTGGCGAGCAGTACTTC
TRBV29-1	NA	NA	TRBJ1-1	CSVDPGNTEAFF	TGCAGCGTTGATCCAGGGAACACTGAAGCTTTCTTT
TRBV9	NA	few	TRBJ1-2	CASSASNNYGYTF	TGTGCCAGCAGCGCCTCTAATAACTATGGCTACACCTTC
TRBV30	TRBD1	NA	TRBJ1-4	CAWSKTRDSRNEKLFF	TGTGCCTGGTCGAAGACCCGGGACAGCCGTAATGAAAAACTGTTTTTT
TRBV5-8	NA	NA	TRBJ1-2	CASGAGAFYGYTF	TGTGCCAGTGGGGCAGGGGCGTTCTATGGCTACACCTTC
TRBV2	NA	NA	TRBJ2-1	CASRGDWRESHNEQFF	TGTGCCAGCAGGGGGGACTGGCGGGAATCCCACAATGAGCAGTTCTTC
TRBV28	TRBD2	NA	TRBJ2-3	CASSLLAADTQYF	TGTGCCAGCAGTTTGCTAGCGGCAGATACGCAGTATTTT
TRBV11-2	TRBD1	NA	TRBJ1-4	CASSLDRVTNEKLFF	TGTGCCAGCAGCTTGGACAGGGTGACTAATGAAAAACTGTTTTTT
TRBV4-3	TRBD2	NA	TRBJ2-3	CASSQEWGLAGNTDTQYF	TGCGCCAGCAGCCAAGAATGGGGACTAGCGGGAAACACAGATACGCAGTATTTT
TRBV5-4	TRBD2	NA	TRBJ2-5	CASGLWPSGGTQGQETQYF	TGTGCCAGCGGCCTATGGCCTAGCGGGGGGACACAGGGCCAAGAGACCCAGTACTTC
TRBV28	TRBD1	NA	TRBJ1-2	CASSGILAGGRSLSLPYGYTF	TGTGCCAGCAGCGGCATACTCGCAGGGGGCAGGAGCTTATCCCTCCCTTATGGCTACACCTTC
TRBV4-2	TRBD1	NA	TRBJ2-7	CASSQGVNRGLNYEQYF	TGTGCCAGCAGCCAAGGGGTAAACAGGGGATTAAACTACGAGCAGTACTTC
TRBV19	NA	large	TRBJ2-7	CASSYGQGWYEQYF	TGTGCCAGTAGCTACGGGCAGGGGTGGTACGAGCAGTACTTC
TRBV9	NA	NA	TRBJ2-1	CASSVGFSAGNEQFF	TGTGCCAGCAGCGTAGGTTTTAGCGCGGGCAATGAGCAGTTCTTC
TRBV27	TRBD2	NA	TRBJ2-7	CASRGLAGGPYEQYF	TGTGCCAGCAGAGGACTAGCGGGAGGGCCCTACGAGCAGTACTTC
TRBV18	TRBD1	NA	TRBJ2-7	CASSSSGQGYEQCF	TGTGCCAGCTCCAGCTCCGGACAGGGCTACGAGCAGTGCTTC
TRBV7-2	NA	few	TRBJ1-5	CASSLGDIRSNQPQHF	TGTGCCAGCAGCTTAGGCGACATACGGAGCAATCAGCCCCAGCATTTT
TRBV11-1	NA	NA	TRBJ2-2	CASSFRGGVTGELFF	TGTGCCAGCAGCTTTCGAGGCGGGGTCACCGGGGAGCTGTTTTTT
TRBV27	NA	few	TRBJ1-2	CASSPDRPSYGYTF	TGTGCCAGCAGCCCGGACAGACCCTCCTATGGCTACACCTTC
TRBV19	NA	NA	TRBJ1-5	CASSIGGYNQPQHF	TGTGCCAGTAGTATTGGGGGGTACAATCAGCCCCAGCATTTT
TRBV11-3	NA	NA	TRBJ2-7	CASSLDREEGPEQYF	TGTGCCAGCAGCTTAGATCGGGAAGAAGGCCCCGAGCAGTACTTC
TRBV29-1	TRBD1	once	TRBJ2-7	CSVSRDSGYEQYF	TGCAGCGTTTCCCGGGACAGTGGATACGAGCAGTACTTC
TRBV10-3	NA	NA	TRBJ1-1	CATRTVNTEAFF	TGTGCCACACGCACAGTGAACACTGAAGCTTTCTTT
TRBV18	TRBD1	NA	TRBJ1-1	CASSPTGQGGTEAFF	TGTGCCAGCTCCCCAACCGGACAGGGTGGCACTGAAGCTTTCTTT
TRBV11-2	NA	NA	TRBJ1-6	CASSLGLNSPLHF	TGTGCCAGCAGCTTAGGTCTAAATTCACCCCTCCACTTT
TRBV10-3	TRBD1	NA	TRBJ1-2	CAISVDRGGYGYTF	TGTGCCATCAGTGTGGACAGGGGCGGATATGGCTACACCTTC
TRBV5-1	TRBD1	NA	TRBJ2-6	CASSADRAAGANVLTF	TGCGCCAGCAGCGCGGACAGGGCTGCTGGGGCCAACGTCCTGACTTTC
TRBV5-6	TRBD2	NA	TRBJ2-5	CASSFRGTGTTGRETQYF	TGTGCCAGCAGCTTCAGAGGAACCGGGACTACCGGGCGGGAGACCCAGTACTTC
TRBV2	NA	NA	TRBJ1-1	CASEERNTEAFF	TGTGCCAGCGAGGAGCGGAACACTGAAGCTTTCTTT
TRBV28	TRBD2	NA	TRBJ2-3	CASSIPGLAGGGTDTQYF	TGTGCCAGCAGCATACCGGGACTAGCGGGAGGGGGGACAGATACGCAGTATTTT